The 30 T cell receptor beta chains listed next were all sequenced from one sample in a study of T cell repertoires in cytomegalovirus infection. TCRdb ran MiXCR on the reads and lists one entry per CDR3 protein. The sample lists a few hundred thousand distinct CDR3 sequences, over 35% occurring once. These receptors have no known antigen. Specimen: cultured PBMCs, collected from culture after CMV antigen stimulation. Every receptor here comes from a human donor in good health (CMV status not recorded). Some clones in this sample may be carry-over from other donors' samples.

The chain couples TRBV19 to TRBJ1-5; D gene ambiguous. The germline V gene has CDR1 LNHDA and CDR2 SQIVND (reference sequence). The V gene lost 3 bases and the J gene lost 4 bases, with 7 bases spanning the gap. The CDR3 loop spans 13 amino acids. CDR3 DNA sequence: TGTGCCAGTAGTATTCCGGTTAATCAGCCCCAGCATTTT. As protein: CASSIPVNQPQHF.

This clonotype was seen only a few times. This chain uses TRBV24-1 with TRBJ2-3, with D possibly matching TRBD2 (5 bases). The CDR3 has 12 residues. Germline CDR1 is KGHDR and CDR2 is SFDVKD. The V end lost 4 bases, the J end lost 11 bases, and 12 bases lay between the germline ends. The CDR3: CATSEGTSKQYF. The CDR3 nucleotides are TGTGCCACCAGTGAAGGTACTAGTAAGCAGTATTTT.

The table lists this clonotype with a few counts. The rearrangement links TRBV7-2 to TRBJ2-4; 10 nucleotides align to TRBD2. With 5 bases clipped from V and 9 bases from J, the junction kept 7 bases outside the gene matches. This CDR3 has 14 amino acids. The germline V gene has CDR1 SGHTA and CDR2 FQGNSA. The CDR3, as DNA: TGTGCCAGCAGCGAACTAGCGGGATTCGGCATTCAGTACTTC. Translating it yields CASSELAGFGIQYF.

The chain recombines TRBV7-2 with TRBJ1-2; D uncertain. Germline V gene sequence: CDR1 SGHTA, CDR2 FQGNSA. V shed 7 bases and J shed 5 bases, with 11 bases lying between them. The CDR3 is 12 residues long. The CDR3 loop is CASTDRGYGYTF. The CDR3, as DNA: TGTGCCAGCACCGACCGGGGTTATGGCTACACCTTC.

CDR3 region: CASSLAYGEEKLFF. For the CDR3, the DNA is TGCGCCAGCAGCTTGGCGTATGGAGAAGAAAAACTGTTTTTT. The chain carries TRBV5-1 and TRBJ1-4; D remains unclear. The CDR3 loop spans 14 amino acids. CDR1 SGHRS and CDR2 YFSETQ come from the germline V gene. Trimming left V 0 bases short and J 8 bases short, with 11 bases between.

This clonotype was seen more than once but under ten times. The rearrangement joins TRBV4-2 to TRBJ1-6; D is uncertain. The CDR3 has 15 residues. Germline loops: CDR1 LGHNA, CDR2 YNFKEQ. Trimming took 0 bases from V and 5 from J, leaving 8 bases between them. DNA for the CDR3: TGTGCCAGCAGCCAAGATGCCAGTAATAATTCACCCCTCCACTTT. Its protein is CASSQDASNNSPLHF.

In regard to this clonotype: A junction boundary mismatches the germline segment, possibly from a read error. The rearrangement uses TRBV5-3 and TRBJ2-7; TRBD1 agrees at 8 bases. TRBV5-3 is designated an ORF whose function remains uncertain. The CDR3 covers 14 residues. This CDR3 is CASSLGRGPNEQYF. The CDR3 coding sequence is TGTGCCAGCAGCTTAGGCAGGGGGCCTAACGAGCAGTACTTC.

Only one count was recorded for this clonotype. The chain uses TRBV20-1 and TRBJ1-4; D gene ambiguous. This CDR3 contains 16 residues. CDR1 is DFQATT, CDR2 SNEGSKA, per germline (reference sequence). Trimming shortened V by 0 bases and J by 3 bases, and 14 bases separated the two germline ends. The CDR3 loop is CSARDPDRTSNEKLFF. The CDR3 DNA is TGCAGTGCTAGAGATCCCGACCGCACGTCTAATGAAAAACTGTTTTTT.

The chain joins TRBV19 to TRBJ2-2, with TRBD1 matching 8 bases. Trimming cost V 4 bases and J 1 base; bases outside gene matches: 5. The germline gives CDR1 LNHDA, CDR2 SQIVND (reference sequence). This CDR3 comprises 16 residues. CDR3 region: CASSTLGTGNTGELFF. The CDR3 DNA follows: TGTGCCAGTAGTACTCTGGGGACAGGGAACACCGGGGAGCTGTTTTTT.

This clonotype was recorded only once. The chain joins TRBV6-5 to TRBJ1-2; TRBD1 aligns across 9 bases. J lost 5 bases, V lost 5 bases, and 9 bases had no gene match. The CDR3 length is 15 residues. Germline CDR1 and CDR2: MNHEY and SVGAGI. CDR3 DNA sequence: TGTGCCAGCAGTCAAATGCCGGGACAGGGATATGGCTACACCTTC. Its protein product is CASSQMPGQGYGYTF.

J is TRBJ1-1 and V is TRBV2, with 8 positions matching TRBD1. The J segment lost 5 bases and the V segment lost 4 bases, leaving 6 bases of the junction unmatched. Looked up from germline, CDR1 is SNHLY and CDR2 is FYNNEI. CDR3 size: 14 residues. The CDR3 region is CASSARGLRTEAFF. Written as DNA, the CDR3 is TGTGCCAGCAGTGCCAGGGGGCTTCGGACTGAAGCTTTCTTT. Drawing the rest from reference TRBV2 and TRBJ1-1, the complete variable domain is EPEVTQTPSHQVTQMGQEVILRCVPISNHLYFYWYRQILGQKVEFLVSFYNNEISEKSEIFDDQFSVERPDGSNFTLKIRSTKLEDSAMYFCASSARGLRTEAFFGQGTRLTVV.

A word on this clonotype: One end of the junction fails to match germline, which may point to a read error. V is TRBV20-1 and J is TRBJ2-5; 7 nucleotides align to TRBD1. This CDR3 region has 13 residues. Germline-derived CDR1 and CDR2 are DFQATT and SNEGSKA (reference sequence). The CDR3 here is CSASSGTVKSRDF. The CDR3 DNA reads as TGCAGTGCTAGCTCCGGGACAGTCAAATCGAGGGATTTC.

With regard to this clonotype: At one of its ends the junction is not consistent with the germline gene, which may arise from a read error. The V and J genes are TRBV7-2 and TRBJ2-7; weak D call: TRBD2 (6 bases). The CDR3 is 15 amino acids. Germline V CDR1 and CDR2: SGHTA, FQGNSA. CDR3 nucleotides: TGTGCCAGCAGCCCCTCAGGTGTTACGGACTACGCGCAGTACTTC. Its protein is CASSPSGVTDYAQYF.

The chain employs TRBV7-6 and TRBJ2-3, with D tentatively TRBD2 (7 bases). Between the trimmed V and J ends, which lost 2 bases and 2 bases, there was a span of 11 bases. Per germline, CDR1 SGHVS and CDR2 FNYEAQ. CDR3 size: 15 residues. This CDR3 reads CASSLYGGLTDTQYF. CDR3 coding DNA: TGTGCCAGCAGCTTATACGGGGGGCTCACAGATACGCAGTATTTT.

V usage is TRBV28 and J usage is TRBJ1-2; 11 nucleotides align to TRBD1. In germline, CDR1 is MDHEN, CDR2 SYDVKM. The CDR3 spans 15 residues. The ends lost 4 bases at V and 6 bases at J; junction bases unmatched: 7. CDR3 protein: CASSSQGQGDNGYTF. CDR3 bases: TGTGCCAGCAGTTCCCAGGGACAGGGGGATAATGGCTACACCTTC.

This chain connects TRBV10-3 to TRBJ1-2; D uncertain. Trimming left V 0 bases short and J 4 bases short, with 12 bases between. This CDR3 has 15 residues. The germline V gene encodes CDR1 ENHRY and CDR2 SYGVKD. The CDR3 protein is CAISESGQLSYGYTF. The DNA for the CDR3 is TGTGCCATCAGTGAGTCAGGGCAGCTTTCCTATGGCTACACCTTC.

A single count supports this clonotype. The chain uses TRBV25-1 and TRBJ2-7; perhaps D is TRBD1 or TRBD2 (5 bases each). From germline, CDR1 is MGHDK and CDR2 SYGVNS. The V end lost 6 bases, the J end lost 3 bases, and 15 bases lay between the germline ends. The CDR3 spans 14 residues. CDR3 residues: CASSPPGPIYEQYF. The CDR3 DNA sequence: TGTGCCAGCAGCCCCCCGGGACCGATCTACGAGCAGTACTTC.

This clonotype appeared a few times. With a much larger clone just one base away, this may be a read error. The V and J genes are TRBV11-2 and TRBJ2-7; no definite D call. The CDR3 is made up of 12 amino acids. Germline-derived CDR1 and CDR2 are SGHAT and FQNNGV. V was trimmed by 0 bases and J by 6 bases, leaving 6 bases between them. The CDR3 here is CASSLDMGEQYF. For the CDR3, the DNA is TGTGCCAGCAGCTTAGATATGGGCGAGCAGTACTTC.

This clonotype has only a few counts. The chain links TRBV27 to TRBJ1-5; D not certain. Looked up from germline, CDR1 is MNHEY and CDR2 is SMNVEV (reference sequence). The CDR3 is 15 residues long. V was cut by 7 bases and J by 8 bases, with 21 bases left in between. The CDR3 loop reads CASTLRQSRLEPQHF. CDR3 nucleotide sequence: TGTGCCAGCACCCTTAGGCAGAGCCGTCTTGAGCCCCAGCATTTT.

This clonotype was found a few times. The chain uses TRBV11-2 and TRBJ2-5, with 12 bases identical to TRBD2. This CDR3 has 15 residues. V was clipped by 8 bases and J by 6 bases; unmatched bases: 10. Looked up from germline, CDR1 is SGHAT and CDR2 is FQNNGV. The CDR3 DNA reads as TGTGCCAGCCGCCTACTAGCGGGGGGTGGAAAGACCCAGTACTTC. Its translation is CASRLLAGGGKTQYF.

This chain links TRBV5-1 with TRBJ1-1; D unresolved. The CDR3 has 13 residues. V dropped 5 bases and J dropped 0 bases, with 8 bases sitting between them. The germline V gene encodes CDR1 SGHRS and CDR2 YFSETQ. CDR3 in DNA: TGCGCCAGCAGTTACTTCATGAACACTGAAGCTTTCTTT. It specifies CASSYFMNTEAFF.

This clonotype was seen repeatedly, ten times or more. This chain joins TRBV7-2 and TRBJ2-7; D possibly corresponds to TRBD1 (6 bases). Per the germline V gene, CDR1 is SGHTA and CDR2 is FQGNSA. Trimming took 6 bases from V and 1 from J, leaving 10 bases between them. The CDR3 consists of 13 residues. The CDR3 coding sequence is TGTGCCAGCAGGTCCGGGACATCCTACGAGCAGTACTTC. It yields the protein CASRSGTSYEQYF.

The chain has TRBV27 and TRBJ2-1; 12 bases are shared with TRBD2. The CDR3 spans 18 residues. With V trimmed by 0 bases and J by 4 bases, 7 bases remained unmatched. The germline CDR1 and CDR2 sequences are MNHEY and SMNVEV (reference sequence). For the CDR3, the DNA is TGTGCCAGCAGTTTATCGCTACTAGCGGGGGGCCGGTACAATGAGCAGTTCTTC. This sequence encodes CASSLSLLAGGRYNEQFF.

This clonotype has ten or more counts. V and J are TRBV12-3 or TRBV12-4 and TRBJ2-7; TRBD1 is a possible D gene (5 bases). The CDR3 sequence is 12 residues long. V lost 6 bases to trimming and J lost 2 bases, with 8 bases between them. The CDR3 sequence: CASSPGTYEQYF. The CDR3 DNA is TGTGCCAGCAGCCCAGGGACCTACGAGCAGTACTTC.

This chain connects TRBV14 to TRBJ2-7; TRBD1 matches at 10 bases. The CDR3 loop spans 15 amino acids. CDR1 and CDR2 from the germline V gene are SGHDN and FVKESK. With 4 bases clipped from V and 5 bases from J, the junction kept 8 bases outside the gene matches. CDR3 in amino acids: CASSLDRGRRHEQYF. The CDR3 nucleotides read TGTGCCAGCAGCCTCGACAGGGGGCGAAGGCACGAGCAGTACTTC. Supplemented by reference TRBV14 and TRBJ2-7, the full variable domain reads EAGVTQFPSHSVIEKGQTVTLRCDPISGHDNLYWYRRVMGKEIKFLLHFVKESKQDESGMPNNRFLAERTGGTYSTLKVQPAELEDSGVYFCASSLDRGRRHEQYFGPGTRLTVT.

The genes are TRBV5-1 and TRBJ2-7, with D maybe TRBD2 (7 bases). V dropped 7 bases and J dropped 2 bases, with 16 bases sitting between them. The germline gives CDR1 SGHRS, CDR2 YFSETQ. The CDR3 extends over 14 amino acids. CDR3 in DNA: TGCGCCAGCGGAACGGGGGGCCCTACCTACGAGCAGTACTTC. This encodes CASGTGGPTYEQYF.

This chain links TRBV28 with TRBJ1-2; D remains unclear. V was clipped by 6 bases and J by 6 bases, with 14 bases between them. From germline, CDR1 is MDHEN and CDR2 SYDVKM. This CDR3 region has 13 residues. The CDR3 sequence: CASSPTLLNGYTF. CDR3 DNA: TGTGCCAGCAGCCCGACGTTGTTGAATGGCTACACCTTC.

V and J are TRBV7-4 and TRBJ2-1; 7 bases agree with TRBD2. This CDR3 has 16 amino acids. The germline CDR1 and CDR2 sequences are SGHVT and SQSDAQ. The V segment lost 1 base and the J segment 0 bases; nucleotides outside the gene matches: 3. The CDR3 DNA sequence: TGTGCCAGCAGCTTAGGGCTAGCGGACTCCTACAATGAGCAGTTCTTC. Translation gives CASSLGLADSYNEQFF.

The rearrangement links TRBV9 to TRBJ2-7; TRBD2 aligns across 8 bases. Germline V lookup: CDR1 SGDLS, CDR2 YYNGEE. After removal of 0 bases from V and 7 bases from J, the junction contained 6 bases not matched to a gene. The CDR3 is made up of 14 amino acids. This CDR3 is CASSVEGTSGEQYF. In nucleotides, the CDR3 is TGTGCCAGCAGCGTAGAGGGGACTAGTGGTGAGCAGTACTTC.

This rearrangement joins TRBV2 to TRBJ2-5; D ambiguous. This CDR3 spans 15 amino acids. Per the germline V gene, CDR1 is SNHLY and CDR2 is FYNNEI. V lost 2 bases and J lost 2, with 12 bases in between. Here the CDR3 DNA reads TGTGCCAGCAGTGAAATTAAGGGCGGACAAGAGACCCAGTACTTC. Translated: CASSEIKGGQETQYF. The full variable domain, with the rest looked up from reference TRBV2 and TRBJ2-5, is EPEVTQTPSHQVTQMGQEVILRCVPISNHLYFYWYRQILGQKVEFLVSFYNNEISEKSEIFDDQFSVERPDGSNFTLKIRSTKLEDSAMYFCASSEIKGGQETQYFGPGTRLLVL.